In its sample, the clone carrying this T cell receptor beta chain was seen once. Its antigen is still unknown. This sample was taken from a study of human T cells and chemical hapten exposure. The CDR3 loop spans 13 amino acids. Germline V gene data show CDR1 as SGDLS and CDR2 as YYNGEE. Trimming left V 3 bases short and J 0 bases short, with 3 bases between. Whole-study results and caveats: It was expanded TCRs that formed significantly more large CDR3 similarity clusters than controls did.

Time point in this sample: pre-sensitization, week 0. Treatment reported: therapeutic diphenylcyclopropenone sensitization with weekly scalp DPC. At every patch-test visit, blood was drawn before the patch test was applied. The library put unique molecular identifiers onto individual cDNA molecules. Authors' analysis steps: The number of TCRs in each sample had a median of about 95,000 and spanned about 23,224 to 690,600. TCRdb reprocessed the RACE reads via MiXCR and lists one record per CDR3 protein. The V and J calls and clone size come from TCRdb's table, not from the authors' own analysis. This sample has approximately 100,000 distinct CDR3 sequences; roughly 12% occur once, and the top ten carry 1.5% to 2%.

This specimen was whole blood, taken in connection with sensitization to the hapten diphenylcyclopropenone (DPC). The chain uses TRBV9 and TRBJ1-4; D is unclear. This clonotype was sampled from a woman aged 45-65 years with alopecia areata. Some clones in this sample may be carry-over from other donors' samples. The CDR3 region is CASSAPTNEKLFF. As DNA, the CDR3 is TGTGCCAGCAGCGCTCCAACTAATGAAAAACTGTTTTTT. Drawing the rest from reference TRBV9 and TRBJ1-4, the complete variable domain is DSGVTQTPKHLITATGQRVTLRCSPRSGDLSVYWYQQSLDQGLQFLIQYYNGEERAKGNILERFSAQQFPDLHSELNLSSLELGDSALYFCASSAPTNEKLFFGSGTQLSVL.